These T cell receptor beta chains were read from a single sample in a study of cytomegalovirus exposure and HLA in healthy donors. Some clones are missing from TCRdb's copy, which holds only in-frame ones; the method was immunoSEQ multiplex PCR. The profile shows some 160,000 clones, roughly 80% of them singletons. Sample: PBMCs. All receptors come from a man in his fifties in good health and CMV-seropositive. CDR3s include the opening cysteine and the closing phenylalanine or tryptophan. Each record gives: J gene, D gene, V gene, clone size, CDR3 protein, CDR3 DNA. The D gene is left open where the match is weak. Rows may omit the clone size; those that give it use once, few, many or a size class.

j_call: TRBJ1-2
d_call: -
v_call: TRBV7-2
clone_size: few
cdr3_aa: CASSFHRNYGYTF
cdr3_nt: TGTGCCAGCAGCTTTCACCGGAACTATGGCTACACCTTC

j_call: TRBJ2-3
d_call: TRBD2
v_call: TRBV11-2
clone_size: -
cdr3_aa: CASSHSTAGGTQYF
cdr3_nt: TGTGCCAGCAGCCACTCGACTGCGGGGGGTACGCAGTATTTT

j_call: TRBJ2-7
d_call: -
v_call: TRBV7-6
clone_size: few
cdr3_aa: CASSFNSGEQYF
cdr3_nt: TGTGCCAGCAGCTTTAATTCGGGAGAGCAGTACTTC

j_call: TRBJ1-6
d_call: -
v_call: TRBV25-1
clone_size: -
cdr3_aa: CASSTTGNSPLHF
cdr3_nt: TGTGCCAGCAGCACAACGGGGAATTCACCCCTCCACTTT

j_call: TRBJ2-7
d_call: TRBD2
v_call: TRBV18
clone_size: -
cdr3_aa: CASSPPVSGGGYEQYF
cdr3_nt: TGTGCCAGCTCACCACCGGTTAGCGGGGGGGGCTACGAGCAGTACTTC

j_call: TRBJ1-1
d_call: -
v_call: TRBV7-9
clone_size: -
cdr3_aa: CASSLGWAGDTEAFF
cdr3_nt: TGTGCCAGCAGCTTAGGTTGGGCAGGGGACACTGAAGCTTTCTTT

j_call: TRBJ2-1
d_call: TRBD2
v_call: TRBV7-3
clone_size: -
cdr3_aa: CASSLGLGVDEQFF
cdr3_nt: TGTGCCAGCAGCTTGGGACTAGGCGTTGATGAGCAGTTCTTC

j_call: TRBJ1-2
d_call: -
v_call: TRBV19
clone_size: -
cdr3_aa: CASSTDINYGYTF
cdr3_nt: TGTGCCAGTAGTACAGACATTAACTATGGCTACACCTTC

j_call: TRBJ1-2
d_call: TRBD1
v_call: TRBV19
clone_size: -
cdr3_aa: CASSSSGGRQGARGYTF
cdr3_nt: TGTGCCAGTAGTTCCTCAGGGGGCCGACAGGGGGCTCGAGGCTACACCTTC

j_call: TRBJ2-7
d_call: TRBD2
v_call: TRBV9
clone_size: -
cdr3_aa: CASSGGGGTSGYEQYF
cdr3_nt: TGTGCCAGCAGCGGCGGAGGGGGGACTAGCGGATACGAGCAGTACTTC

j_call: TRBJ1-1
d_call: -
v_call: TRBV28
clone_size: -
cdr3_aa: CASRHPSRNTEAFF
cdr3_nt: TGTGCCAGCAGACACCCGTCAAGGAACACTGAAGCTTTCTTT

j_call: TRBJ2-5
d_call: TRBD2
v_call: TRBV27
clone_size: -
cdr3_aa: CASSSTSGPGLQTQYF
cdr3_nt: TGTGCCAGCAGTTCTACTAGCGGGCCTGGGCTACAGACCCAGTACTTC

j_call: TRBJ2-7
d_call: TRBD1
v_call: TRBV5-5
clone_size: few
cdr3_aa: CASSGDRGVGNEQYF
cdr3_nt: TGTGCCAGCAGCGGCGACAGGGGGGTCGGGAACGAGCAGTACTTC

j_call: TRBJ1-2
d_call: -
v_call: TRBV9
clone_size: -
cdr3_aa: CASSDSPYGYTF
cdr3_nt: TGTGCCAGCAGCGACAGCCCCTATGGCTACACCTTC

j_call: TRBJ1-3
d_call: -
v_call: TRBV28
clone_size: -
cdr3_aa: CASRPPVGHGNTIYF
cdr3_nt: TGTGCCAGCAGACCGCCCGTGGGGCATGGAAACACCATATATTTT